This T cell receptor (beta chain) was captured by sequencing in a study of siplizumab effects on memory and regulatory T cells. Profiled with immunoSEQ multiplex PCR; TCRdb holds only in-frame clones, not every one. This table holds 50,000 to 70,000 clones, around 96% found once. Findings of the study overall: The drug siplizumab significantly decreased the alloreactive sequences that could be traced to unstimulated CD4+ memory cells.

Comment on this clone: Its target is unknown.

The ends were cut back, 2 bases at V and 8 bases at J, with 12 bases in the middle. Germline V CDR1 and CDR2: KGHSY, FQNENV. There are 13 residues in the CDR3. The sequence was collected from a human donor in good health. Sequencing input: naive CD8+ T cells sorted from blood. J is TRBJ1-1 and V is TRBV16, with a possible D match to TRBD1 (6 bases). Written as DNA, the CDR3 is TGTGCCAGCAGCCAACCCGGGGGCAGGGAAGCTTTCTTT. Its translation is CASSQPGGREAFF.